The 11 T cell receptor beta chains listed next were all sequenced from one sample in a study of shared clonotypes between healthy human individuals. Terminally differentiated effector memory CD45RA+ cells were excluded by CCR7 positive selection of CD45RO-negative cells. Sequencing was performed with immunoSEQ multiplex PCR; in TCRdb, only in-frame clones are kept and a portion is missing. The table lists about 2 million clones, approximately 94% of them singletons, with 1.2% in the top ten. Sequenced sample: naive CD8+ T cells sorted from blood. The receptors were gathered from a man younger than 30 in good health.

J is TRBJ2-7 and V is TRBV7-2; D remains ambiguous. The CDR3 sequence is 14 residues long. Trimming removed 5 bases from V and 2 bases from J, with 13 bases in between. Germline CDR1 and CDR2: SGHTA and FQGNSA. The CDR3 spells CASSARHHTYEQYF. The CDR3 bases are TGTGCCAGCAGCGCCCGACACCACACCTACGAGCAGTACTTC.

This chain uses TRBV5-4 with TRBJ2-7; 8 bases fit TRBD1. This CDR3 region has 15 residues. The J segment lost 5 bases and the V segment lost 4 bases, leaving 11 bases of the junction unmatched. The germline V gene encodes CDR1 SGHNT and CDR2 YYREEE (reference sequence). The CDR3 region is CASSATGTGANEQYF. The DNA for the CDR3 is TGTGCCAGCAGCGCTACCGGGACAGGAGCCAACGAGCAGTACTTC.

This clone occurred once. V usage is TRBV6-5 and J usage is TRBJ2-7; D remains unclear. Germline V CDR1 and CDR2: MNHEY, SVGAGI. CDR3 length equals 13 residues. V was cut by 10 bases and J by 3 bases, with 16 bases left in between. The CDR3 DNA follows: TGTGCCACCTCCCCGGGCCCCCTCTACGAGCAGTACTTC. It specifies CATSPGPLYEQYF.

V gene TRBV9 combines with J gene TRBJ2-7, with 12 bases lining up with TRBD2. J was trimmed by 5 bases and V by 2 bases; bases with no gene match: 2. The CDR3 length is 14 residues. Germline values: CDR1 SGDLS, CDR2 YYNGEE. The CDR3 region is CASSVGLAGNEQYF. The CDR3 DNA follows: TGTGCCAGCAGCGTGGGACTAGCGGGTAACGAGCAGTACTTC. Combining the CDR3 with reference TRBV9 and TRBJ2-7 gives the whole variable domain DSGVTQTPKHLITATGQRVTLRCSPRSGDLSVYWYQQSLDQGLQFLIQYYNGEERAKGNILERFSAQQFPDLHSELNLSSLELGDSALYFCASSVGLAGNEQYFGPGTRLTVT.

The chain has TRBV6-5 and TRBJ2-5, with TRBD2 as a possible D gene (6 bases). The V end was cut by 3 bases, the J end by 5 bases, with 10 bases between. CDR1 and CDR2 (germline): MNHEY, SVGAGI. The CDR3 totals 13 residues. The CDR3 spells CASSYSGVETQYF. CDR3 in DNA: TGTGCCAGCAGTTATTCGGGGGTTGAGACCCAGTACTTC.

V usage is TRBV4-3 and J usage is TRBJ2-1, with no clear D. Germline V gives CDR1 LGHNA, CDR2 YSLEER. V was cut by 0 bases and J by 7 bases, with 16 bases left in between. The CDR3 extends over 16 amino acids. The CDR3 region has the DNA TGCGCCAGCAGCCAAGATCCGTTGGTAGGAGTAAATGAGCAGTTCTTC. Amino acids: CASSQDPLVGVNEQFF.

The rearrangement links TRBV5-1 to TRBJ2-7, with no clear D. The germline V gene encodes CDR1 SGHRS and CDR2 YFSETQ. V lost 0 bases and J 6 bases, leaving 13 bases between the germline ends. The CDR3 has 14 residues. The CDR3 spells CASSLEYGPGEQYF. In DNA, the CDR3 is TGCGCCAGCAGCTTGGAGTACGGGCCCGGCGAGCAGTACTTC.

The chain recombines TRBV10-2 with TRBJ2-5, with D unresolved. The CDR3 runs 14 residues. Trimming cost V 3 bases and J 3 bases, with 11 bases left between them. Germline V CDR1 and CDR2: WSHSY, SAAADI. The CDR3 sequence: CASSEVTSEETQYF. The CDR3 DNA is TGCGCCAGCAGTGAAGTGACGAGCGAAGAGACCCAGTACTTC.

This clone was observed once. V and J are TRBV4-1 and TRBJ2-7; 8 bases map to TRBD2. The CDR3 loop spans 15 amino acids. In germline, CDR1 is MGHRA, CDR2 YSYEKL. J was trimmed by 4 bases and V by 2 bases; bases with no gene match: 7. The CDR3 sequence is CASSQFSGGAYEQYF. DNA for the CDR3: TGCGCCAGCAGCCAATTTTCGGGGGGGGCTTACGAGCAGTACTTC.

CDR3 DNA sequence: TGTGCCAGCAGCCACGAACAGGGCGATGGCTACACCTTC. Its protein product is CASSHEQGDGYTF. This chain links TRBV7-9 with TRBJ1-2; maybe TRBD1 (6 bases). In germline, CDR1 is SEHNR, CDR2 FQNEAQ (reference sequence). This CDR3 region has 13 residues. Trimming took off 5 bases at V and 6 bases at J, with 13 bases between the two ends.

The chain joins TRBV5-1 to TRBJ2-5; 10 bases map to TRBD2. The V gene's germline CDR1 is SGHRS and CDR2 YFSETQ. This CDR3 comprises 14 residues. The V segment lost 6 bases and the J segment 5 bases; nucleotides outside the gene matches: 7. Here the CDR3 DNA reads TGCGCCAGCAACCCAGCGGGGGGGTTGGAGACCCAGTACTTC. Translated: CASNPAGGLETQYF.